Listed below are T cell receptor beta chains from one sample, sequenced in a study of neurological immune-mediated disorders. TCRdb re-called the 5' RACE reads through MiXCR, storing one row per CDR3 protein. The sample includes over 20,000 distinct CDR3 sequences, over 9.5% seen only once; the top ten take approximately 21%. Sequencing used PBMCs. These TCRs come from an older woman with HTLV-1-associated myelopathy (HAM/TSP). Both conserved end residues are part of each CDR3. Each record gives: clone size, D gene, V gene, J gene, CDR3 DNA, CDR3 protein. D genes are given only for firm matches. The size entry is marked missing in some rows and otherwise reads once, few, many or a size class.

many	-	TRBV29-1	TRBJ2-3	TGCAGCGTTGATGGGGGGGGGCGCACAGATACGCAGTATTTT	CSVDGGGRTDTQYF
many	-	TRBV30	TRBJ2-7	TGTGCCTGGAGCATCAGCTCCTACGAGCAGTACTTC	CAWSISSYEQYF
many	-	TRBV6-5	TRBJ1-1	TGTGCCAGCAGTTACAGACATGAGCTGAACACTGAAGCTTTCTTT	CASSYRHELNTEAFF
many	-	TRBV9	TRBJ2-7	TGTGCCAGCAGCGTAGGTATCTCCGGGGCCGTTGTGAACGAGCAGTACTTC	CASSVGISGAVVNEQYF
many	-	TRBV20-1	TRBJ2-7	TGCAGTGCTAGGGGGGGTGGAGGAAACGGCTACGAGCAGTACTTC	CSARGGGGNGYEQYF
-	-	TRBV2	TRBJ2-3	TGTGCCAGCAGTGAAGGGATCCCTAGCACAGATACGCAGTATTTT	CASSEGIPSTDTQYF
medium-sized	-	TRBV2	TRBJ2-5	TGTGCCAGCAGTGACAGGGGAAGGATTACGGAGACCCAGTACTTC	CASSDRGRITETQYF
many	-	TRBV20-1	TRBJ2-7	TGCAGTGCTGGATCCAGGGGAACACCAACCTACGAGCAGTACTTC	CSAGSRGTPTYEQYF
many	TRBD1	TRBV10-3	TRBJ1-5	TGTGCCATCAGTGACGGACAGGGGGCAAATCAGCCCCAGCATTTT	CAISDGQGANQPQHF
many	-	TRBV29-1	TRBJ2-3	TGCAGCGTTAACAGGGCGGATACGCAGTATTTT	CSVNRADTQYF
many	-	TRBV5-1	TRBJ1-4	TGCGCCAGCAGCCCCTCGGGCCAACACAATGAAAAACTGTTTTTT	CASSPSGQHNEKLFF
many	TRBD2	TRBV20-1	TRBJ2-7	TGCAGTGCTAGGGGTCCTCGGGAGGCCGAGCAGTACTTC	CSARGPREAEQYF
many	-	TRBV20-1	TRBJ1-5	TGCAGTGCTAGAGAGGAGTCGAGCAATCAGCCCCAGCATTTT	CSAREESSNQPQHF
medium-sized	-	TRBV5-1	TRBJ1-1	TGCGCCAGCAGCCCATCCGGAGTGAACACTGAAGCTTTCTTT	CASSPSGVNTEAFF
many	-	TRBV5-5	TRBJ1-1	TGTGCCAGCAGCTTGGTTGGTACAGACCCCACTGAAGCTTTCTTT	CASSLVGTDPTEAFF
many	-	TRBV5-1	TRBJ1-1	TGCGCCAGCAGCTTGGTCTCGAACACTGAAGCTTTCTTT	CASSLVSNTEAFF
many	TRBD1	TRBV5-1	TRBJ1-1	TGCGCCAGCAGCTTGGCCCAGGGGGGGGGGGCTGAAGCTTTCTTT	CASSLAQGGGAEAFF
many	TRBD1	TRBV20-1	TRBJ1-5	TGCAGTGCTGGACAGGGTCAAGAGCCCCAGCATTTT	CSAGQGQEPQHF
medium-sized	TRBD1	TRBV6-5	TRBJ1-2	TGTGCCAGCAGACACGACAGGGTCGAAGGCTACACCTTC	CASRHDRVEGYTF
few	-	TRBV7-3	TRBJ1-1	TGTGCCAGCAGCACCGCAGAGAACACTGAAGCTTTCTTT	CASSTAENTEAFF
many	TRBD1	TRBV5-6	TRBJ1-1	TGTGCCAGCAGCTTTTCGTTGCTGGACAGGGGTCGAGGAGCTTTCTTT	CASSFSLLDRGRGAFF
many	-	TRBV29-1	TRBJ2-1	TGCAGCGCCGAAACCGGTGGGGGGCCGAATGAGCAGTTCTTC	CSAETGGGPNEQFF
many	-	TRBV28	TRBJ2-1	TGTGCCAGCAGTTTTTATCGGACAGCCAAGGAGCAGTTCTTC	CASSFYRTAKEQFF
many	-	TRBV5-1	TRBJ2-1	TGCGCCAGCAGTCCGGGGCGGACCAACGGGGACAATGAGCAGTTCTTC	CASSPGRTNGDNEQFF
many	TRBD2	TRBV3-1	TRBJ2-7	TGTGCCAGCAGCCAAGAACCCCCTAGCGGGGCAATCGAGCAGTACTTC	CASSQEPPSGAIEQYF
many	-	TRBV20-1	TRBJ1-4	TGCAGTGCTAGAGAGCCCGGTGGGGGGGACCTGAGGGATGAAAAACTGTTTTTT	CSAREPGGGDLRDEKLFF
many	TRBD2	TRBV10-2	TRBJ2-1	TGCGCCAGCAGGGAGTTCAACGGGGGGGCCCGAGGGAGTGAGCAGTTCTTC	CASREFNGGARGSEQFF
many	TRBD1	TRBV5-1	TRBJ1-1	TGCGCCAGCAGCTTCAGGGGGGCAGGCACTGAAGCTTTCTTT	CASSFRGAGTEAFF
many	TRBD1	TRBV27	TRBJ2-1	TGTGCCAGCAGTTTATTATTCGGACAGGGTCCGTTCTTC	CASSLLFGQGPFF
many	-	TRBV20-1	TRBJ2-3	TGCAGTGCTAGAGTAACAACCCCTAGCACAGATACGCAGTATTTT	CSARVTTPSTDTQYF
many	-	TRBV7-2	TRBJ2-3	TGTGCCAGCAGCTCCAGCAGGGAATCTGGGGCAGATACGCAGTATTTT	CASSSSRESGADTQYF
many	TRBD1	TRBV20-1	TRBJ2-7	TGCAGTGCCAACGCGGGACAGGGTATCGACGAGCAGTACTTC	CSANAGQGIDEQYF
many	-	TRBV12-3/TRBV12-4	TRBJ2-5	TGTGCCAGCAGTTTAAGTTATAACCAAGAGACCCAGTACTTC	CASSLSYNQETQYF
many	-	TRBV30	TRBJ1-2	TGTGCCTGGAGTTCCGGGGTGGGAGAAAATGGCTACACCTTC	CAWSSGVGENGYTF
many	-	TRBV5-1	TRBJ2-6	TGCGCCAGCAGAATCGGCTCTGGGGCCAACGTCCTGACTTTC	CASRIGSGANVLTF
many	-	TRBV5-1	TRBJ2-2	TGCGCCAGCAGCTTCGAAATTGGGCCTCGCGGGGGCCCGTCCGGGGAGCTGTTTTTT	CASSFEIGPRGGPSGELFF
medium-sized	-	TRBV20-1	TRBJ1-3	TGCAGTGCTAGCCCTATGAACAGCTACTCTGGAAACACCATATATTTT	CSASPMNSYSGNTIYF
many	TRBD1	TRBV6-1	TRBJ1-2	TGTGCCAGCAGTGAGGGACCGACAGGGGAGGATGGCTACACCTTC	CASSEGPTGEDGYTF
many	-	TRBV6-5	TRBJ2-7	TGTGCCAGCAGTTCCGGACAGAAGATCTCCTACGAGCAGTACTTC	CASSSGQKISYEQYF
-	-	TRBV30	TRBJ1-1	TGTGCCTGGAACGGGGGAGTTACCAATGAAGCTTTCTTT	CAWNGGVTNEAFF
many	-	TRBV11-2	TRBJ2-2	TGTGCCAGCGGCCAAACCGGGGAGCTGTTTTTT	CASGQTGELFF
medium-sized	-	TRBV6-6	TRBJ2-7	TGTGCCACAGTCCCTAGGCCCGTGGAGTACTTC	CATVPRPVEYF
many	-	TRBV5-1	TRBJ1-1	TGCGCCAGCAGCTTGGTTTCACTTAACACTGAAGCTTTCTTT	CASSLVSLNTEAFF
many	TRBD1	TRBV12-3/TRBV12-4	TRBJ1-1	TGTGCCAGCACCCTTACTCTGACAGGGGGGGACACTGAAGCTTTCTTT	CASTLTLTGGDTEAFF
many	-	TRBV20-1	TRBJ1-1	TGCAGTGCTAACAGCAGGGTGGCCAACACTGAAGCTTTCTTT	CSANSRVANTEAFF
many	-	TRBV20-1	TRBJ1-4	TGCAGTGCCGTAATTGCAACTAATGAAAAACTGTTTTTT	CSAVIATNEKLFF
many	TRBD1	TRBV5-1	TRBJ1-6	TGCGCCAGCAGCTTGGACCGGGCAGGGGGTGCACCCCTCCACTTT	CASSLDRAGGAPLHF
many	-	TRBV20-1	TRBJ1-1	TGCAGTGCTAGAGATCTCGCTCGCACTGAAGCTTTCTTT	CSARDLARTEAFF
many	TRBD1	TRBV5-1	TRBJ1-5	TGCGCCAGCAGCTTGGAAGCAGGGGGCGGTCAGCCCCAGCATTTT	CASSLEAGGGQPQHF